This T cell receptor beta chain came from a study of CD8 T cells in ankylosing spondylitis. Study-level findings and limits: Made up of 7 to 9 highly homologous variants, a TCR beta motif appeared characteristic of ankylosing spondylitis blood. In ankylosing spondylitis patients, matched synovial fluid reportedly showed significant enrichment of disease-linked clones. Earlier reports found some motif variants in synovial fluid and blood in reactive arthritis.

CDR1 is SQVTM and CDR2 is ANQGSEA in the germline V gene. CDR3 length: 14 residues. The V gene lost 0 bases and the J gene lost 8 bases, with 13 bases spanning the gap. A quantitative 5'-RACE method, one with molecular barcodes, was used to make TCR beta libraries. One entry per CDR3 protein, called by TCRdb with MiXCR from the 5' RACE reads. The data show under 450,000 distinct CDR3 sequences, with about a sixth seen just once and 0.85% to 1.3% held by the top ten. Only a few counts were recorded for this clonotype. Antigen specificity is unknown. This clonotype was sampled from a male donor with ankylosing spondylitis. V is TRBV29-1 and J is TRBJ1-4; no reliable D call. Sequencing was done on a sample of blood, either unsorted or a sorted T cell fraction (not recorded which). CDR3 protein: CSVEDRRLGEKLFF. The CDR3 coding sequence is TGCAGCGTTGAAGATCGAAGGTTAGGGGAAAAACTGTTTTTT.